The present TCR beta chain was sequenced within a study of blood T cell repertoires in COVID-19. Study processing details: Amplification of reference gene primers provided the estimated nucleated cell counts. Repertoires were generated with immunoSEQ multiplex PCR, while TCRdb's copy carries only in-frame clones and drops some. The DNA was the basis for D and trimming; V, J and clone size are from that table. The sample lists about 81,000 clones; roughly 86% were seen once. The CDR3 consists of 15 residues. In germline, CDR1 is SQVTM, CDR2 ANQGSEA. V lost 3 bases and J lost 7, with 22 bases in between.

The gene calls are TRBV29-1 and TRBJ2-7, with D possibly TRBD2 on 7 matching bases. Sequencing was done on a sample of peripheral blood. The receptor was isolated from a human donor in a cohort sampled during active COVID-19. The CDR3: CSVDKGGTPSREQYF. Written as DNA, the CDR3 is TGCAGCGTTGATAAGGGGGGGACTCCTTCGAGAGAGCAGTACTTC.